The TCR beta chain under discussion was sequenced for a study of shared clonotypes between healthy human individuals. Measured with immunoSEQ multiplex PCR; TCRdb has only the in-frame clones, and not every one. This table has hundreds of thousands of clones, approximately 96% appearing once. V lost 4 bases and J lost 8, with 14 bases in between. The CDR3 covers 12 residues. Germline V gene lookup returns CDR1 SQVTM and CDR2 ANQGSEA. CD45RO-negative, CCR7-positively selected cells formed the naive CD8 fraction, excluding terminally differentiated effector memory CD45RA+ cells. The sample comprised naive CD8+ T cells sorted from blood. This rearrangement joins TRBV29-1 to TRBJ1-2; D gene unclear. The receptor was derived from a woman aged 25-40 years in good health. The CDR3 sequence: CSVVHLERGYTF. The CDR3 nucleotides read TGCAGCGTTGTCCACCTCGAAAGGGGCTACACCTTC.